The subject of this entry is one T cell receptor (beta chain). Antigen: not known. Germline CDR1 SGHRS, CDR2 YFSETQ. The CDR3 spans 14 residues. This entry belongs to a study of blood T cells in healthy people across ages. Notes on the study in general: Compared with aged donors, long-lived donors showed fewer expanded clones, suggesting selection.

The draw of peripheral blood yielded roughly 9.1 milliliters from each donor. Each sample had at least 6 million PBMCs isolated. Through a sample-barcoded 5' primer and a J-beta primer mix, a second PCR was run for roughly 6 to 11 cycles. One entry per CDR3 protein results from TCRdb running MiXCR on the 5' RACE reads. The sample records hundreds of thousands of distinct CDR3 sequences, around 54% being singletons. The sample was blood. The clonotype was recovered from a man between 60 and 75 years old in good health. The V gene is TRBV5-1, the J gene TRBJ2-7; D may be TRBD1 (6 bases). The J call may be mistaken, given a closer DNA end match to TRBJ2-5. The CDR3 here is CASTNVGAEETQYF. For the CDR3, the DNA is TGCGCCAGCACCAATGTGGGGGCGGAGGAGACCCAGTACTTC.